Below are 30 T cell receptor beta chains sequenced from a single sample in a study of blood T cell repertoires in COVID-19. Repertoires were generated with immunoSEQ multiplex PCR, while TCRdb's copy carries only in-frame clones and drops some. The table includes 200,000 to 250,000 clones, about 90% detected once. The source material was PBMCs or T cells enriched from blood (not recorded which). All receptors derive from a man between 25 and 39 years old who had recovered from COVID-19.

CDR3 in DNA: TGTGCCAGCAGCGGAAGCGGGGGACCCAATACTGAGCAGTTCTTC. Its translation: CASSGSGGPNTEQFF. The chain has TRBV5-4 and TRBJ2-1, with 8 bases that match TRBD2. The CDR3 contains 15 residues. V dropped 4 bases and J dropped 9; count of bases not matched to a gene: 12. The germline V gene encodes CDR1 SGHNT and CDR2 YYREEE (reference sequence).

This chain uses TRBV14 with TRBJ1-6; D uncertain. V lost 4 bases and J lost 5, with 9 bases in between. The CDR3 totals 14 residues. Germline CDR1 SGHDN, CDR2 FVKESK. CDR3 nucleotide sequence: TGTGCCAGCAGCCGATGGGAGAATAATTCACCCCTCCACTTT. Translated, it gives CASSRWENNSPLHF.

The rearrangement uses TRBV30 and TRBJ1-1; D not certain. Trimming removed 2 bases at V and 1 base at J, with 8 bases between. Germline V gene lookup returns CDR1 GTSNPN and CDR2 SVGIG (reference sequence). The CDR3 has 13 amino acids. In DNA, the CDR3 is TGTGCCTGGAGTCTAGATCAGAACACTGAAGCTTTCTTT. Its protein product is CAWSLDQNTEAFF.

This chain uses TRBV5-1 with TRBJ1-5; D is unclear. The length of the CDR3 is 14 residues. Germline values: CDR1 SGHRS, CDR2 YFSETQ. Trimming stripped 7 bases from V and 6 bases from J, with 17 bases between. CDR3 nucleotides: TGCGCCAGCTACAATCGGGAGATCAGTCAGCCCCAGCATTTT. Translating it yields CASYNREISQPQHF.

This clone was recorded only once. The genes are TRBV5-5 and TRBJ1-6, with D perhaps matching TRBD1 (6 bases). With 2 bases removed from V and 10 bases from J, the gap between germline ends came to 13 bases. Germline CDR1 reads SGHKS; CDR2 reads YYEKEE (reference sequence). The CDR3 has 14 amino acids. CDR3 region: CASSFEQGRSPLHF. For the CDR3, the DNA is TGTGCCAGCAGCTTCGAACAGGGTCGATCACCCCTCCACTTT.

The chain combines TRBV18 with TRBJ2-7; D might be TRBD2 (5 bases). Germline-derived CDR1 and CDR2 are KGHSH and LQKENI. Trimming removed 8 bases from V and 5 bases from J, with 13 bases in between. The CDR3 consists of 12 residues. CDR3 region: CASTAVGDEQYF. CDR3 DNA sequence: TGTGCCAGCACAGCGGTCGGGGACGAGCAGTACTTC.

This chain joins TRBV7-6 and TRBJ1-2; 9 bases are a match to TRBD1. V lost 5 bases, J lost 12 bases, and 13 bases stayed unmatched. This CDR3 comprises 14 residues. Germline V gives CDR1 SGHVS, CDR2 FNYEAQ. CDR3 nucleotides: TGTGCCAGCAGCCCACTGCCGGGACAGGGCGTAGACACCTTC. Translating it yields CASSPLPGQGVDTF.

V gene TRBV6-1 combines with J gene TRBJ1-1; TRBD1 aligns across 8 bases. The ends lost 2 bases at V and 3 bases at J; junction bases unmatched: 5. The CDR3 sequence is 15 residues long. Germline V CDR1 and CDR2: MNHNS, SASEGT. CDR3 bases: TGTGCCAGCAGTGAAAACAGGGGGATGGACACTGAAGCTTTCTTT. It codes for CASSENRGMDTEAFF.

The chain joins TRBV6-2 or TRBV6-3 to TRBJ2-7; perhaps TRBD1 as D (7 bases). The CDR3 loop spans 16 amino acids. The V and J ends lost 2 bases and 3 bases respectively, with 17 bases between them. Germline values: CDR1 MNHEY, CDR2 SVGEGT. The chain's CDR3 is CASSYGAGQGGYEQYF. CDR3 bases: TGTGCCAGCAGTTACGGCGCGGGCCAGGGGGGCTACGAGCAGTACTTC.

The chain is built from TRBV5-6 and TRBJ2-1; 8 nucleotides line up with TRBD2. Germline V gene data show CDR1 as SGHDT and CDR2 as YYEEEE. J gave up 1 base and V 2 bases, and 11 bases lay outside the gene matches. The CDR3 has 18 amino acids. CDR3 amino acids: CASSFPGTRVVSYNEQFF. The CDR3 DNA sequence: TGTGCCAGCAGCTTCCCCGGGACTAGGGTGGTTTCCTACAATGAGCAGTTCTTC. The full variable domain, with the rest looked up from reference TRBV5-6 and TRBJ2-1, is DAGVTQSPTHLIKTRGQQVTLRCSPKSGHDTVSWYQQALGQGPQFIFQYYEEEERQRGNFPDRFSGHQFPNYSSELNVNALLLGDSALYLCASSFPGTRVVSYNEQFFGPGTRLTVL.

The V call is TRBV27, the J call TRBJ1-5; 9 nucleotides line up with TRBD1. Germline V gives CDR1 MNHEY, CDR2 SMNVEV (reference sequence). With 3 bases clipped from V and 6 bases from J, the junction kept 6 bases outside the gene matches. The length of the CDR3 is 15 residues. CDR3 sequence reads: CASSFGTGSAQPQHF. The CDR3 DNA is TGTGCCAGCAGTTTCGGGACAGGGTCTGCTCAGCCCCAGCATTTT.

The V and J genes are TRBV11-2 and TRBJ2-7, with D possibly matching TRBD1 (6 bases). The ends were cut back, 4 bases at V and 1 base at J, with 17 bases in the middle. Germline CDR1 is SGHAT and CDR2 is FQNNGV. The CDR3 has 16 residues. CDR3 protein: CASSSRGFEISYEQYF. DNA of the CDR3: TGTGCCAGCAGCTCCAGGGGATTTGAAATTTCCTACGAGCAGTACTTC.

This clone was observed a single time. J is TRBJ2-2 and V is TRBV27; no firm D call. Germline-derived CDR1 and CDR2 are MNHEY and SMNVEV (reference sequence). This CDR3 has 14 residues. Trimming pared 6 bases from V and 1 base from J, leaving 9 bases between. The CDR3 region has the DNA TGTGCCAGCAGCCCAAGACAGAACACCGGGGAGCTGTTTTTT. This translates into CASSPRQNTGELFF.

The chain has TRBV6-5 and TRBJ2-7, with D maybe TRBD1 (6 bases). Looked up from germline, CDR1 is MNHEY and CDR2 is SVGAGI. Trimming stripped 6 bases from V and 4 bases from J, with 13 bases between. The length of the CDR3 is 13 residues. CDR3 coding DNA: TGTGCCAGCAGCCGGGACACTCAATACGAGCAGTACTTC. Its translation is CASSRDTQYEQYF.

The J gene is TRBJ1-1, the V gene TRBV18; D is uncertain. The CDR3 is 13 amino acids. Trimming cost V 3 bases and J 0 bases, with 5 bases left between them. The germline gives CDR1 KGHSH, CDR2 LQKENI. The CDR3, as DNA: TGTGCCAGCTCACCTCGGGTGAACACTGAAGCTTTCTTT. Its translation: CASSPRVNTEAFF.

The V and J genes are TRBV7-2 and TRBJ2-7, with 12 bases fitting TRBD1. J was trimmed by 5 bases and V by 1 base; bases with no gene match: 3. The CDR3 sequence is 15 residues long. In germline, CDR1 is SGHTA, CDR2 FQGNSA. The DNA of the CDR3 is TGTGCCAGCAGCTTAGGGGGACAGGGGGCCAACGAGCAGTACTTC. Translating it yields CASSLGGQGANEQYF.

The V gene is TRBV4-3, the J gene TRBJ2-3, with 7 bases identical to TRBD1. Germline V gene sequence: CDR1 LGHNA, CDR2 YSLEER. The CDR3 is made up of 15 amino acids. V gave up 4 bases and J gave up 4 bases; unmatched junction bases: 8. CDR3 sequence: CASSLGTEQADTQYF. CDR3 DNA: TGCGCCAGCAGCCTCGGGACAGAACAGGCAGATACGCAGTATTTT.

The chain couples TRBV7-2 to TRBJ2-7; 7 bases align to TRBD1. The CDR3 is 15 residues long. CDR1 and CDR2 (germline): SGHTA, FQGNSA. J was trimmed by 0 bases and V by 4 bases; bases with no gene match: 6. The CDR3 DNA follows: TGTGCCAGCAGCTGGGTCTGGACAGGCTCCTACGAGCAGTACTTC. Translated: CASSWVWTGSYEQYF.

This clone was seen just once. The V call is TRBV24-1, the J call TRBJ2-2; 8 nucleotides line up with TRBD1. This CDR3 is built from 23 residues. Germline loops: CDR1 KGHDR, CDR2 SFDVKD. Trimming at V came to 3 bases and at J to 1 base, leaving 24 bases not matched to a gene. CDR3 sequence (DNA): TGTGCCACCAGTGATCCACCCCTTTATCCGACAGGGGAGGTTTCGCTGAACACCGGGGAGCTGTTTTTT. Protein sequence: CATSDPPLYPTGEVSLNTGELFF.

This chain uses TRBV6-5 with TRBJ2-7; D is unclear. From germline, CDR1 is MNHEY and CDR2 SVGAGI. This CDR3 is 15 amino acids long. Trimming removed 0 bases at V and 2 bases at J, with 11 bases between. The CDR3 spells CASSYSPSVTYEQYF. The CDR3 DNA follows: TGTGCCAGCAGTTACTCCCCGTCGGTTACCTACGAGCAGTACTTC.

The chain links TRBV6-5 to TRBJ1-6, with 9 bases that match TRBD1. V shed 0 bases and J 8 bases; nucleotides not matched to a gene: 2. Germline V gene lookup returns CDR1 MNHEY and CDR2 SVGAGI. This CDR3 has 15 residues. CDR3 sequence (DNA): TGTGCCAGCAGTTACTCCCGACAGGGGGATTCACCCCTCCACTTT. This gives the protein CASSYSRQGDSPLHF.

The chain has TRBV7-9 and TRBJ1-3; 7 nucleotides match TRBD1. The CDR3 runs 14 residues. Per the germline V gene, CDR1 is SEHNR and CDR2 is FQNEAQ (reference sequence). Trimming removed 8 bases from V and 0 bases from J; junction bases left unmatched: 4. CDR3 in amino acids: CASRQGSSGNTIYF. The DNA for the CDR3 is TGTGCCAGCCGACAGGGTAGCTCTGGAAACACCATATATTTT.

The V gene is TRBV5-4, the J gene TRBJ2-1; TRBD2 matches 10 bases. The germline gives CDR1 SGHNT, CDR2 YYREEE (reference sequence). The V gene end was trimmed by 2 bases and the J gene end by 9 bases; junction bases not matched to a gene: 8. The CDR3 is 15 residues long. CDR3 nucleotides: TGTGCCAGCAGCTTCGGGACTAGCGAATGGGCTGAGCAGTTCTTC. Protein: CASSFGTSEWAEQFF. The entire variable domain, with the rest obtained from reference TRBV5-4 and TRBJ2-1, is as follows: ETGVTQSPTHLIKTRGQQVTLRCSSQSGHNTVSWYQQALGQGPQFIFQYYREEENGRGNFPPRFSGLQFPNYSSELNVNALELDDSALYLCASSFGTSEWAEQFFGPGTRLTVL.

The chain carries TRBV10-1 and TRBJ2-7; the D gene is possibly TRBD2 (5 bases). With 3 bases removed from V and 0 bases from J, the gap between germline ends came to 12 bases. Germline loops: CDR1 WNHNN, CDR2 SYGVQD (reference sequence). The CDR3 has 15 amino acids. In DNA, the CDR3 is TGCGCCAGCAGTGATAGCGAGGTGAGCTCCTACGAGCAGTACTTC. Its protein is CASSDSEVSSYEQYF.

The chain combines TRBV7-9 with TRBJ1-5; 7 nucleotides agree with TRBD1. The trim removed 3 bases at V and 0 bases at J, leaving 8 bases unmatched. Germline lookup yields CDR1 SEHNR and CDR2 FQNEAQ (reference sequence). There are 17 residues in the CDR3. The CDR3 region has the DNA TGTGCCAGCAGCTTTAACAGGGGACCCGATAGCAATCAGCCCCAGCATTTT. This codes for CASSFNRGPDSNQPQHF.

The rearrangement joins TRBV2 to TRBJ2-2, with 10 bases lining up with TRBD2. V lost 4 bases, J lost 5 bases, and 4 bases stayed unmatched. Germline V gene sequence: CDR1 SNHLY, CDR2 FYNNEI. CDR3 size: 15 residues. The CDR3 region is CASSVAGGPTGELFF. CDR3 in DNA: TGTGCCAGCAGTGTAGCGGGGGGACCAACCGGGGAGCTGTTTTTT.

This chain links TRBV19 with TRBJ2-3; D unresolved. Germline lookup yields CDR1 LNHDA and CDR2 SQIVND (reference sequence). The ends were cut back, 3 bases at V and 2 bases at J, with 12 bases in the middle. This CDR3 contains 15 residues. The CDR3 sequence is CASSITLGPTDTQYF. The CDR3 nucleotides are TGTGCCAGTAGTATTACTCTGGGCCCCACAGATACGCAGTATTTT.

The J gene is TRBJ2-7, the V gene TRBV6-5; no clear D. This CDR3 comprises 12 residues. Trimming took 8 bases from V and 2 from J, leaving 10 bases between them. Looked up from germline, CDR1 is MNHEY and CDR2 is SVGAGI. CDR3 DNA sequence: TGTGCCAGCCTTACAACACCCTACGAGCAGTACTTC. Encoded protein: CASLTTPYEQYF.

DNA for the CDR3: TGCGCCAGCAGTCAGAACGGACAGGGTGGGGGGACTGAAGCTTTCTTT. Protein: CASSQNGQGGGTEAFF. This rearrangement joins TRBV23-1 to TRBJ1-1; 8 bases map to TRBD1. TRBV23-1 is an open reading frame, and its role is uncertain. This CDR3 has 16 residues. The trim removed 3 bases at V and 5 bases at J, leaving 11 bases unmatched.

The gene calls are TRBV2 and TRBJ2-6, with a tentative D call TRBD2 (6 bases). The CDR3 is 13 residues long. Germline loops: CDR1 SNHLY, CDR2 FYNNEI. V was pared by 7 bases and J by 4 bases, with 8 bases between. The CDR3 nucleotides are TGTGCCAGCACCGGGAGCGGGGCCAACGTCCTGACTTTC. Translated, it gives CASTGSGANVLTF.